The 26 T cell receptor beta chains in this list originate from one sample, sequenced in a study of T-cell memory formation after mild COVID-19. Each CDR3 protein is one row after TCRdb ran MiXCR on the 5' RACE reads. The table lists about 190,000 distinct CDR3 sequences, over 9.5% of them singletons, with just over 3% in the top ten. Sequencing used PBMCs or a T cell subset sorted from them (not recorded which). These receptor sequences come from a man younger than 35 who had mild COVID-19 (a few samples of this study predate the infection). Cell type and time point are not known.

This clonotype showed up many times. As DNA, the CDR3 is TGCGCCAGCAGCTTGGGGCCCGAGACCGAGCAGTTCTTC. Translation gives CASSLGPETEQFF. V gene TRBV5-1 combines with J gene TRBJ2-1; the D is unclear. V shed 0 bases and J shed 10 bases, with 11 bases lying between them. The length of the CDR3 is 13 residues. The germline CDR1 and CDR2 sequences are SGHRS and YFSETQ.

This clonotype was seen more than once but under ten times. The rearrangement links TRBV6-5 to TRBJ1-6; the D is unclear. V lost 2 bases to trimming and J lost 7 bases, with 6 bases between them. This CDR3 comprises 13 residues. CDR1 is MNHEY and CDR2 is SVGAGI in the germline V gene. The CDR3 sequence is CASSYDKNSPLHF. The CDR3 bases are TGTGCCAGCAGTTACGACAAGAATTCACCCCTCCACTTT.

The table lists this clonotype with a few counts. The gene calls are TRBV28 and TRBJ1-5, with D perhaps TRBD1 (5 bases). V lost 11 bases and J lost 6, with 14 bases in between. There are 12 residues in the CDR3. Germline loops: CDR1 MDHEN, CDR2 SYDVKM. The CDR3 nucleotides are TGTGCCGCCGGCAGGGTAAGTCAGCCCCAGCATTTT. This encodes CAAGRVSQPQHF.

This clonotype was detected only a few times. The V and J genes are TRBV7-9 and TRBJ1-1; 9 bases map to TRBD1. The V gene's germline CDR1 is SEHNR and CDR2 FQNEAQ (reference sequence). Germline trimming cut 3 bases from V and 2 bases from J; bases unmatched to any gene: 4. The CDR3 has 15 residues. The DNA for the CDR3 is TGTGCCAGCAGCTTCACGGGACAGGGAAACACTGAAGCTTTCTTT. This translates into CASSFTGQGNTEAFF.

This clonotype was seen at least ten times. V and J are TRBV5-1 and TRBJ2-3; D unclear. Between the trimmed V and J ends, which lost 0 bases and 2 bases, there was a span of 4 bases. The CDR3 covers 13 residues. CDR1 SGHRS and CDR2 YFSETQ come from the germline V gene. The CDR3 sequence: CASSLGDTDTQYF. The CDR3, as DNA: TGCGCCAGCAGCTTGGGGGACACAGATACGCAGTATTTT.

This chain joins TRBV28 and TRBJ1-5, with D possibly matching TRBD1 (6 bases). This CDR3 has 15 residues. CDR1 and CDR2 from the germline V gene are MDHEN and SYDVKM. Trimming removed 2 bases from V and 4 bases from J, with 12 bases in between. The CDR3: CASSLSPGANQPQHF. CDR3 bases: TGTGCCAGCAGTTTAAGCCCGGGGGCAAATCAGCCCCAGCATTTT.

The chain links TRBV6-5 to TRBJ2-5, with D perhaps matching TRBD1 (6 bases). Trimming removed 0 bases from V and 7 bases from J, with 12 bases in between. Germline loops: CDR1 MNHEY, CDR2 SVGAGI. This CDR3 has 14 residues. CDR3 sequence: CASSYSSTGSTQYF. The CDR3 DNA sequence: TGTGCCAGCAGTTACTCGAGTACAGGGTCGACCCAGTACTTC.

This clonotype has just a few counts. The V and J genes are TRBV11-2 and TRBJ2-7; D is ambiguous. Germline loops: CDR1 SGHAT, CDR2 FQNNGV. V lost 3 bases and J 7 bases, leaving 10 bases between the germline ends. The CDR3 is made up of 12 amino acids. The CDR3 protein is CASSLRTWEQYV. The DNA of the CDR3 is TGTGCCAGCAGCTTGCGGACGTGGGAGCAGTACGTC.

This chain connects TRBV5-1 to TRBJ1-4; weak D call: TRBD1 (6 bases). CDR3 length: 14 amino acids. The V and J ends lost 0 bases and 7 bases respectively, with 10 bases between them. Germline lookup yields CDR1 SGHRS and CDR2 YFSETQ. CDR3 in amino acids: CASSLGGRPEKLFF. In DNA form, the CDR3 reads TGCGCCAGCAGCTTGGGGGGGCGGCCTGAAAAACTGTTTTTT.

CDR3 coding DNA: TGTGCCAGCAGCTCCCGAATCACAGATACGCAGTATTTT. Protein: CASSSRITDTQYF. The rearrangement uses TRBV7-3 and TRBJ2-3; D ambiguous. CDR1 and CDR2 from the germline V gene are SGHTA and FQGTGA. V lost 4 bases, J lost 2 bases, and 7 bases lay in between. The CDR3 runs 13 residues.

This clonotype was observed a few times. V gene TRBV12-3 or TRBV12-4 combines with J gene TRBJ1-6; D is ambiguous. V was cut by 1 base and J by 9 bases, with 13 bases left in between. There are 15 residues in the CDR3. DNA for the CDR3: TGTGCCAGCAGTTTAGTTACCGCGACTCGTTCACCCCTCCACTTT. Translation: CASSLVTATRSPLHF.

This chain uses TRBV6-2 or TRBV6-3 with TRBJ1-6; tentatively, D is TRBD1 (5 bases). Trimming pared 6 bases from V and 14 bases from J, leaving 17 bases between. Per germline, CDR1 MNHEY and CDR2 SVGEGT. The CDR3 has 13 amino acids. CDR3 residues: CASRPDMRLTLHF. Written as DNA, the CDR3 is TGTGCCAGCAGACCGGACATGCGTCTGACCCTCCACTTT.

This clonotype showed up just a few times. V is TRBV12-3 or TRBV12-4 and J is TRBJ1-1, with 9 bases aligning to TRBD1. Trimming at V came to 6 bases and at J to 4 bases, leaving 6 bases not matched to a gene. This CDR3 has 14 amino acids. CDR3: CASSLRDRATEAFF. The CDR3 DNA sequence: TGTGCCAGCAGCCTCCGGGACAGGGCCACTGAAGCTTTCTTT.

A few counts support this clonotype. The chain links TRBV20-1 to TRBJ2-3, with no clear D. The CDR3 contains 11 residues. Germline V gene lookup returns CDR1 DFQATT and CDR2 SNEGSKA (reference sequence). The CDR3 sequence: CSAPLLDTQYF. DNA of the CDR3: TGCAGCGCCCCCCTATTGGATACGCAGTATTTT.

The V gene is TRBV5-4, the J gene TRBJ2-1, with 14 nucleotides matching TRBD2. Germline V gene lookup returns CDR1 SGHNT and CDR2 YYREEE (reference sequence). Trimming removed 4 bases from V and 4 bases from J; junction bases left unmatched: 10. This CDR3 is built from 18 residues. CDR3 sequence reads: CASSRRTSGGLRYNEQFF. The CDR3 region has the DNA TGTGCCAGCAGCCGAAGGACTAGCGGGGGGCTCCGATACAATGAGCAGTTCTTC.

CDR3 coding DNA: TGTGCCAGCAGCTTTACAGGGGATGATGAGCAGTTCTTC. It encodes CASSFTGDDEQFF. The chain couples TRBV7-2 to TRBJ2-1; TRBD1 matches at 7 bases. CDR1 SGHTA and CDR2 FQGNSA come from the germline V gene. J lost 8 bases, V lost 3 bases, and 4 bases had no gene match. CDR3 length equals 13 residues.

The rearrangement joins TRBV7-2 to TRBJ1-6; D ambiguous. The CDR3 totals 14 residues. V was clipped by 3 bases and J by 5 bases, with 8 bases between them. The V gene's germline CDR1 is SGHTA and CDR2 FQGNSA. DNA of the CDR3: TGTGCCAGCAGCTTGGGGAATAATAATTCACCCCTCCACTTT. Translating it yields CASSLGNNNSPLHF.

The genes are TRBV21-1 and TRBJ2-7; TRBD1 is the table's D call, not checked against the DNA. TRBV21-1 is reported as a pseudogene. The CDR3 length is 15 residues. The CDR3 loop reads CASSNQQDSWHEQYV. The CDR3 DNA follows: TGTGCCAGCAGCAATCAACAGGACAGTTGGCACGAGCAGTACGTC.

Only a few counts were recorded for this clonotype. The rearrangement uses TRBV2 and TRBJ2-5; 10 bases line up with TRBD1. Germline trimming cut 0 bases from V and 4 bases from J; bases unmatched to any gene: 2. Germline V CDR1 and CDR2: SNHLY, FYNNEI. The CDR3 contains 15 residues. CDR3 in amino acids: CASSEARTGGETQYF. In DNA, the CDR3 is TGTGCCAGCAGTGAAGCTAGGACAGGGGGAGAGACCCAGTACTTC. The whole variable domain, remainder taken from reference TRBV2 and TRBJ2-5, is EPEVTQTPSHQVTQMGQEVILRCVPISNHLYFYWYRQILGQKVEFLVSFYNNEISEKSEIFDDQFSVERPDGSNFTLKIRSTKLEDSAMYFCASSEARTGGETQYFGPGTRLLVL.

With respect to this clonotype: This could be a read error, since a much larger clone is one nucleotide away. The gene calls are TRBV7-9 and TRBJ1-2; 8 bases are shared with TRBD1. Germline CDR1 SEHNR, CDR2 FQNEAQ (reference sequence). The CDR3 consists of 12 residues. The CDR3, as DNA: TGTGCCAGCAGCGACAGGGGATATGGCCACACCTTC. Its protein is CASSDRGYGHTF. Full variable domain (rest looked up from reference TRBV7-9 and TRBJ1-2): DTGVSQNPRHKITKRGQNVTFRCDPISEHNRLYWYRQTLGQGPEFLTYFQNEAQLEKSRLLSDRFSAERPKGSFSTLEIQRTEQGDSAMYLCASSDRGYGHTFGSGTRLTVV.

This clonotype was counted many times. The chain combines TRBV2 with TRBJ2-7, with 8 bases fitting TRBD1. CDR1 and CDR2 (germline): SNHLY, FYNNEI. The CDR3 covers 14 residues. The junction had 9 bases not matched to a gene; V was cut back by 2 bases and J by 9 bases. Here the CDR3 reads CASSESPGGIRQYV. The DNA of the CDR3 is TGTGCCAGCAGTGAATCTCCAGGGGGCATTCGGCAGTACGTC.

This sequence joins TRBV6-1 and TRBJ1-1; 7 positions match TRBD1. The ends lost 6 bases at V and 0 bases at J; junction bases unmatched: 4. This CDR3 has 14 residues. CDR1 and CDR2 from the germline V gene are MNHNS and SASEGT. The CDR3 spells CASRGGQLNTEAFF. As DNA, the CDR3 is TGTGCCAGCAGGGGGGGACAGCTGAACACTGAAGCTTTCTTT.

The gene calls are TRBV3-1 and TRBJ2-3; no definite D call. The V end lost 4 bases, the J end lost 6 bases, and 14 bases lay between the germline ends. The CDR3 totals 14 residues. Germline CDR1 reads LGHDT; CDR2 reads YNNKEL (reference sequence). The CDR3 reads CASSRFDPADTQYF. For the CDR3, the DNA is TGTGCCAGCAGCCGTTTCGACCCAGCGGATACGCAGTATTTT.

J is TRBJ1-5 and V is TRBV2; D is uncertain. This CDR3 is 16 amino acids long. Germline V lookup: CDR1 SNHLY, CDR2 FYNNEI. V lost 2 bases to trimming and J lost 0 bases, with 11 bases between them. DNA for the CDR3: TGTGCCAGCAGTGAAAGTTGGGGATATAGCAATCAGCCCCAGCATTTT. Its translation: CASSESWGYSNQPQHF.

The V gene is TRBV18, the J gene TRBJ1-2; D is ambiguous. Trimming stripped 3 bases from V and 5 bases from J, with 16 bases between. Germline V CDR1 and CDR2: KGHSH, LQKENI. This CDR3 is built from 15 residues. The CDR3: CASSPDASGLYGYTF. In DNA, the CDR3 is TGTGCCAGCTCACCTGATGCCAGCGGTCTATATGGCTACACCTTC. The entire variable domain, with the rest obtained from reference TRBV18 and TRBJ1-2, is as follows: NAGVMQNPRHLVRRRGQEARLRCSPMKGHSHVYWYRQLPEEGLKFMVYLQKENIIDESGMPKERFSAEFPKEGPSILRIQQVVRGDSAAYFCASSPDASGLYGYTFGSGTRLTVV.

This clonotype has at least ten counts. The CDR3 sequence is CSAMGQMSNQPQHF. Written as DNA, the CDR3 is TGCAGTGCTATGGGACAGATGAGCAATCAGCCCCAGCATTTT. The J gene is TRBJ1-5, the V gene TRBV20-1; 7 bases fit TRBD1. J lost 1 base, V lost 4 bases, and 4 bases had no gene match. CDR1 and CDR2 from the germline V gene are DFQATT and SNEGSKA (reference sequence). The length of the CDR3 is 14 residues.